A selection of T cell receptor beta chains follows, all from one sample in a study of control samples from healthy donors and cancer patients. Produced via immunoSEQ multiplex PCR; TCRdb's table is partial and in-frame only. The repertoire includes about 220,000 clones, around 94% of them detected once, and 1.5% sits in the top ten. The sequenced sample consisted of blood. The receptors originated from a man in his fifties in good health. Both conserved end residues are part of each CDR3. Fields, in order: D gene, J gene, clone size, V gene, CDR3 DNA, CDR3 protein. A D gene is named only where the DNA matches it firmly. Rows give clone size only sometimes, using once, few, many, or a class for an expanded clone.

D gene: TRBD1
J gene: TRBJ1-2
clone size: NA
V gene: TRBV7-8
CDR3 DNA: TGTGCCAGCAGCTTTGTTGGACAGGGGGCCCTTTTGGAAGGCTACACCTTC
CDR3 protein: CASSFVGQGALLEGYTF

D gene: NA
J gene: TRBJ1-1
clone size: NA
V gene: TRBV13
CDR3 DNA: TGTGCCAGCAGCCTAAGGACAGTGAACACTGAAGCTTTCTTT
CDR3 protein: CASSLRTVNTEAFF

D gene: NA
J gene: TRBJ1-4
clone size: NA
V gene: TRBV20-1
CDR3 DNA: TGCGGAAGCCCCCGGGGGGAAAAACTGTTTTTT
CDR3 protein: CGSPRGEKLFF

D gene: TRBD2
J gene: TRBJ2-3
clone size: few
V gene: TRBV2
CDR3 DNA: TGTGCCAGCGGGGGGGTGGGCACAGATACGCAGTATTTT
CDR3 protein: CASGGVGTDTQYF

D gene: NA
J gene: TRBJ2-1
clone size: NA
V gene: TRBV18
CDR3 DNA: TGTGCCAGCTCACGGGACTTAGGGGCCTACAATGAGCAGTTCTTC
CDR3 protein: CASSRDLGAYNEQFF

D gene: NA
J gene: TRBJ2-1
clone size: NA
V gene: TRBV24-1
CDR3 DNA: TGTGCCACCAGTGACCACAATGAGCAGTTCTTC
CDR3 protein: CATSDHNEQFF

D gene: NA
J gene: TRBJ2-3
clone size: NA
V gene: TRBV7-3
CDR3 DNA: TGTGCCAGCAGCTTAACAGGGCGCACAGATACGCAGTATTTT
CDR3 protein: CASSLTGRTDTQYF

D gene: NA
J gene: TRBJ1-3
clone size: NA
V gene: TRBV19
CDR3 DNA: TGTGCCAGTAGCCGAGGTGGGACTGGAAACACCATATATTTT
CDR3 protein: CASSRGGTGNTIYF

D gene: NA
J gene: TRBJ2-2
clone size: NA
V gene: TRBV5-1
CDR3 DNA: TGCGCCAGCAGCCCGGGACAGAACACCGGGGAGCTGTTTTTT
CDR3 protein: CASSPGQNTGELFF

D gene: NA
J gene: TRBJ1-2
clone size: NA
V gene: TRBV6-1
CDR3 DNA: TGTGCCAGCAGTGATGCTCCTCGCTACACCTTC
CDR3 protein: CASSDAPRYTF

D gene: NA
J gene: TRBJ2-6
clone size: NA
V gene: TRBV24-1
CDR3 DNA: TGTGCCACCAGTGAAGCTGGGGCCAACGTCCTGACTTTC
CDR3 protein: CATSEAGANVLTF

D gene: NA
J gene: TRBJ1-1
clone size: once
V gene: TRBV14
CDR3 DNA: TGTGCCAGCAGCCAAGCGGGGAACACTGAAGCTTTCTTT
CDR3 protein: CASSQAGNTEAFF

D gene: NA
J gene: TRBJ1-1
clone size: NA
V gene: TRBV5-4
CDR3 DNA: TGTGCCAGCAGCTTGAAGGTGTGGGAGGGCACTGAAGCTTTCTTT
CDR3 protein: CASSLKVWEGTEAFF

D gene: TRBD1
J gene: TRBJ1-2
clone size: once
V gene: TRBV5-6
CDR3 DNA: TGTGCCAGCAGCCCGGACAGGAACTATGGCTACACCTTC
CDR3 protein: CASSPDRNYGYTF

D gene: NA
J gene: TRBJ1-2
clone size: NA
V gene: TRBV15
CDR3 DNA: TGTGCCACCAGCAGAGATCCGGGGAAGGTCTGGGGCTACACCTTC
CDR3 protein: CATSRDPGKVWGYTF

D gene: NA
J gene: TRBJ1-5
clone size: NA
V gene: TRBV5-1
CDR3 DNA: TGCGCCAGCAGCTTGGGGATTCTTAGCAATCAGCCCCAGCATTTT
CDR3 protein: CASSLGILSNQPQHF

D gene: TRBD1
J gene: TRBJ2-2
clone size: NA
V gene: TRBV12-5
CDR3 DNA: TGTGCTAGTGGTTTGGGACAGGGAATTGGCACCGGGGAGCTGTTTTTT
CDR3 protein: CASGLGQGIGTGELFF

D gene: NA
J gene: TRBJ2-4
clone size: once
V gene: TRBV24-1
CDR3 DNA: TGTGCCACCAGTGATTTCCGGTCCATTCAGTACTTC
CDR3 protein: CATSDFRSIQYF

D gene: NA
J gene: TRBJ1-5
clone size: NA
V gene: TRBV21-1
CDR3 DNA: TGTGCCAGCAGCTACTTCAGGAGTCAGCCCCAGCATTTT
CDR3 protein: CASSYFRSQPQHF

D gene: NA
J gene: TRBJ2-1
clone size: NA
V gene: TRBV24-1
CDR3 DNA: TGTGCCACCAGTGAGACAGGAGACTCCTACAATGAGCAGTTCTTC
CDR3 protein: CATSETGDSYNEQFF

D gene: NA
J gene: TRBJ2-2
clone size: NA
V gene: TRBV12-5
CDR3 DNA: TGTGCTAGTGGTTATACCACCGGGGAGCTGTTTTTT
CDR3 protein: CASGYTTGELFF

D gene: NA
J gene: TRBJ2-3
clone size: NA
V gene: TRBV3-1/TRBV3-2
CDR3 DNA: TGTGCCAGCAGCCTTCAGAAATTCACAGATACGCAGTATTTT
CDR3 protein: CASSLQKFTDTQYF

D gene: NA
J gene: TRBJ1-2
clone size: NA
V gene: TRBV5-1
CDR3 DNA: TGCGCCAGCAGCCCCGGGGACCCACTAAACTATGGCTACACCTTC
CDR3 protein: CASSPGDPLNYGYTF

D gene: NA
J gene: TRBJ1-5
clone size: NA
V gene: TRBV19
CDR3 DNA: TGTGCCAGTAGCAAACCTACAGGAATATGGCCCCAGCATTTT
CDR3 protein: CASSKPTGIWPQHF

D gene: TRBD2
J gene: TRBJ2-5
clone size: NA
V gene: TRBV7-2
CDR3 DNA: TGTGCCAGCAGCCCACCGGGACTAGCGGGGGGGCGAGAGACCCAGTACTTC
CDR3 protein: CASSPPGLAGGRETQYF

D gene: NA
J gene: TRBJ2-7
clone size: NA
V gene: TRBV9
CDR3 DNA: TGTGCCAGCAGCCTGAGCCCTACCTACGAGCAGTACTTC
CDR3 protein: CASSLSPTYEQYF

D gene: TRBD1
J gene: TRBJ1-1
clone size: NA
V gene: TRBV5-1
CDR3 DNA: TGCGCCAGCAGCAGATGGGACAGCACTGAAGCTTTCTTT
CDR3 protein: CASSRWDSTEAFF

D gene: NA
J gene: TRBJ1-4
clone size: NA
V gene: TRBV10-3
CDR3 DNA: TGTGCCATCAGTGAGTCACAGGAGATGAGACTGTTTTTT
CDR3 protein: CAISESQEMRLFF

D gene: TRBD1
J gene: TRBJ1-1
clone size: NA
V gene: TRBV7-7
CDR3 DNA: TGTGCCAGCAGCAGGCTGACAGGGGATATGAACACTGAAGCTTTCTTT
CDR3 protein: CASSRLTGDMNTEAFF

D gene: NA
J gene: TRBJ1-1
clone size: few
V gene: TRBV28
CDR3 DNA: TGTGCCAGCAGTCCGAGCGACAGGCGGAACACTGAAGCTTTCTTT
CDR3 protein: CASSPSDRRNTEAFF